The text below deals with one T cell receptor beta chain. The source of the sample is a study of blood T cell repertoires in COVID-19. This CDR3 spans 18 amino acids. Looked up from germline, CDR1 is SNHLY and CDR2 is FYNNEI. The V and J ends lost 6 bases and 5 bases, in that order; junction bases with no gene match: 11. Produced via immunoSEQ multiplex PCR; TCRdb's table is partial and in-frame only. The sample shows 130,000 to 150,000 clones, 85% of them seen only once. The receptor comes from a middle-aged woman with active or convalescent COVID-19. The material sequenced was peripheral blood. J is TRBJ2-2 and V is TRBV2; 14 bases are a match to TRBD2. Here the CDR3 reads CASSYLGGLAGGTGELFF. The CDR3 bases are TGTGCCAGCAGCTACCTCGGTGGACTAGCGGGGGGAACCGGGGAGCTGTTTTTT.